This record covers a single T cell receptor (beta chain). Its cognate antigen has yet to be identified. Base quality data are lacking; no much larger clone is found one base away. This sample is part of a study of cytomegalovirus exposure and HLA in healthy donors (dated by TCRdb to 2015 to 2018). For the wider study: According to an earlier analysis of a few hundred of the donors, about 170 million T cells yielded 117 million unique TCR beta sequences and roughly 280 Gb of sequence data. The aim of the study was to test whether cataloging public T cell receptors could identify signatures of past pathogen exposure. The T cell repertoires of under 750 subjects were profiled by immunosequencing and related to cytomegalovirus serostatus. A later analysis re-examined previously published TCR beta repertoires from roughly 650 donors and added high-resolution HLA genotyping to investigate patterns of TCR occurrence. Besides the first cohort of 500 to 700 subjects, a separate validation cohort made up of 95 to 150 different subjects was used. Typing coverage differed by locus: A, B, C, DRB1 and DQB1 were typed in roughly 620-630 donors, DQA1 in approximately 520, DPA1 in around 600, and DPB1 in 472. Donor age, sex, ethnicity and CMV serostatus were compiled together with the repertoire data. To decide whether each TCR beta V gene segment behaved as functional or pseudogenic, an earlier analysis of 587 of the donors relied on high-throughput TCR beta sequencing. An early release covering around 630 HLA-typed donors comprised about 320 gigabases of sequencing data and roughly 86 million unique TCR sequences. Rather than using new phenotypic data, the later analysis identified candidate immune exposures from TCR beta sequences and from how often those sequences occurred across donors. In a later genetic analysis, genome-wide SNP genotypes for about 60% of the 666 donors were used, and that subset was treated as a discovery cohort. HLA typing included class I and class II loci at four-digit resolution. On average, 235,054 unique TCR beta nucleotide sequences were sequenced per donor among fewer than 500 genotyped donors of the cohort, with roughly 19% of those sequences being non-productive. To predict cytomegalovirus infection status, the study combined high-throughput TCR immunosequencing, statistical association of individual TCRs with disease status, and machine learning. Among the roughly 400 genotyped donors, approximately 76% belonged to the genetic ancestry cluster associated with self-reported Caucasian donors. All discovery cohort repertoires had been generated using a single sequencing platform. Roughly five DR-DQ haplotypes were treated as single units for association and clustering because of strong linkage in the cohort. General study outcomes and caveats: In vitro tests confirmed that a few of the cytomegalovirus-associated TCR beta chains recognize cytomegalovirus antigens. For the cohort, immune exposure information was limited to CMV serostatus. Assigning TCR associations to individual alleles was difficult when HLA alleles, especially DR and DQ, strongly co-occurred. An association between a missense DCLRE1C variant and V-gene and J-gene trimming of TCR beta chains was found in a later genetic analysis and replicated in an independent cohort. In an earlier analysis of more than 450 of the donors, most TCR beta V segments were observed in productive rearrangements about 90% or about 30% of the time, broadly matching IMGT annotations. Sequencing depth was assumed to be roughly uniform across donors in the presence/absence analyses, though that assumption may not hold. In a later genetic analysis, fewer N-insertions in productive TCRs were reported among donors in an Asian-associated ancestry cluster than the 666-donor mean. In the study, 150 to 200 TCR beta chains were listed as associated with cytomegalovirus. While some public TCRs were present in many individuals, most TCR sequences turned up only very rarely across donors. Some IMGT-functional V segments, including TRBV6-2 and TRBV6-3, could not be distinguished by the 87-base-pair reads and were therefore excluded. A cluster of highly shared sequence variants was judged likely to represent a technical artifact of the sequencing pipeline. Correlated functional status among segregating V segments might reflect linkage disequilibrium, but an unknown experimental factor could not be ruled out. Because HLA typing was unavailable for some donors at each locus, only the typed subset was used in association tests. According to a later analysis, TCR association rates differed among HLA loci, with DRB1 alleles showing the most associated TCRs and HLA-C alleles showing the fewest. The cohort was sequenced for TCR beta chains only, and without alpha or paired-chain data the features that could be detected were limited. A later analysis reported that several top co-occurrence clusters appeared linked to parvovirus B19, influenza, CMV and Epstein-Barr virus. A later analysis found that HLA-associated TCR beta chains were more clonally expanded and had lower generation probabilities than equally common non-associated chains. The authors suggested that the approach could potentially be extended to other disease states and immunological phenotypes. In both the original and validation cohorts, the classifier was reported to diagnose cytomegalovirus status with high specificity and sensitivity. Most CMV-associated TCR beta chains appeared to be HLA-restricted in a later analysis, and the HLA associations seemed to be driven largely by CMV exposure. A further reported finding was that TCR beta sequences accurately predicted the HLA-A and HLA-B alleles for most subjects in the first cohort. At a false discovery rate of 0.05, a later analysis linked about 16,000 TCR beta sequences to specific HLA alleles. About 17 rarely observed V segments, including chromosome 9 orphons, were excluded from the earlier analysis of some 590 of the donors because counts were too low.

Preparation of the library involved the immunoSEQ multiplex PCR assay. A mixture of 60 forward primers for TCR Vbeta segments and 13 reverse primers for TCR Jbeta segments was used in the multiplex PCR. The CDR3 region of rearranged TCR beta genes was amplified from genomic DNA by a multiplex PCR assay. On the Illumina HiSeq System, the amplified TCR beta libraries were sequenced as 87-base-pair reads. Concerning the study's data processing: A later analysis counted about 80 million unique TCR beta chains across the 650 to 700 repertoires, and some 12 million of these chains were shared by at least two donors. Raw reads were error-corrected and collapsed into unique sequences with a nearest-neighbor algorithm that merged closely related sequences to remove PCR and sequencing errors. V, D and J gene segments were assigned by aligning CDR3 sequences to IMGT reference sequences. For a sequence to be retained, at least a six-nucleotide match to both a V gene segment and a J gene segment was required. A rearrangement counted as productive if the CDR3 had no stop codons and remained in frame with V and J, and every other rearrangement counted as non-productive. Following IMGT convention, CDR3 was defined as the stretch from the second conserved V-encoded cysteine up to the conserved J-encoded phenylalanine. The earlier analysis of 450 to 750 of the donors excluded any sequence lacking an unambiguous match to a single V gene segment. An earlier analysis of several hundred of the donors called V segments functional above 56.7% productive rearrangements and segregating when the between-donor standard deviation exceeded 5%. A statistical classification framework was built for diagnosing cytomegalovirus status from the catalog of TCR beta chain sequences. V and J gene assignment, in a later analysis, came from comparing TCR nucleotide sequences with IMGT/GENE-DB human TR gene sequences. Using the TCRdist pipeline, a later analysis assigned CDR3 sequences along with most-parsimonious VDJ recombination scenarios. In a later analysis, each TCR beta chain was defined by its CDR3 amino acid sequence together with its V-gene family, and reads lacking a unique V-gene family were excluded. To address suspected cross-contamination and a sequencing artifact, a later analysis removed several hundred highly shared, low-generation-probability nucleotide sequences. For each public chain, a later analysis derived a clonal expansion index from normalized ranks of inferred template counts within each repertoire. Generation probabilities in a later analysis came from a VDJ recombination model fitted to out-of-frame rearrangements, and those results were checked against IGoR. In a later analysis, hypergeometric tests were used to score TCR-TCR, TCR-HLA and TCR-CMV co-occurrence, with a repertoire-size bias correction applied to TCR pairs. To estimate false discovery rates, a later analysis permuted the HLA or CMV assignments 20 times. In a later analysis, co-occurring TCRs were grouped with DBSCAN, and TCRdist sequence similarity was added when clustering was performed within HLA-allele-positive subsets. Co-occurrence clustering excluded repertoires with fewer than 30,000 or more than 120,000 public chains, plus five with anomalous nucleotide sharing. Imported from immuneACCESS, the table was reduced by TCRdb to in-frame sequences with V and J called. These copies leave out some clones; in studies compared against another copy, an unresolved V gene accounts for under half, and the cause of the remainder is not known. The DNA gave D and trimming, while V, J and clone size come from that table. The sample contains some 90,000 clones, 65% of them found a single time. The leading ten clones occupy 5.5% to 6.5% of the sample.

The cohort consisted of 600 to 700 healthy bone marrow donors. All cohort members were sampled while nominally healthy, although unrecorded immune exposures were likely present. The donor tested CMV seropositive and was one of the 289 seropositive cohort members. Each donor provided a peripheral blood sample, and peripheral blood mononuclear cells were used for TCR beta sequencing. The Qiagen DNeasy Blood Extraction Kit was used to extract genomic DNA from the blood cell samples. From cysteine to phenylalanine, the CDR3 is 15 amino acids long. Only the CDR3 region is kept as DNA, spanning 45 bases read in frame from base 1. The germline V gene provides CDR1 SGHRS and CDR2 YFSETQ. At the junction V is shortened by 2 bases and J by 3 bases; bases outside the gene matches: 6.

The receptor comes from a boy between 10 and 17 years old in good health and CMV-seropositive. The chain is assembled from TRBV5-1 and TRBJ2-7; 9 junctional bases match TRBD1. The sequencing input was PBMCs. The DNA reads TGCGCCAGCAGCTTCGGGGGACAGGGTTTCTACGAGCAGTACTTC. Its amino acids are CASSFGGQGFYEQYF.